This T cell receptor (beta chain) was captured in a study of shared clonotypes between healthy human individuals. Study summary: Contributing individuals were two females and a few males aged 18 to 49. Each donor's CD4 naive and CD4 memory cells filled three plates apiece, CD8 naive two, and CD8 memory one. Study-wide results and limits: Some clonotypes were shared by all four sorted-subset donors, while others were not shared. The non-shared ones had lower generation probabilities than the shared ones.

With 6 bases clipped from V and 1 base from J, the junction kept 3 bases outside the gene matches. The CDR3 totals 16 residues. Germline CDR1 KGHSH, CDR2 LQKENI. TCRdb's table, derived via immunoSEQ multiplex PCR, lists solely in-frame clones and lacks some. The sample consists of some 1,600,000 clones, around 98% of them appearing once. About this clone itself: Its antigen is not identified.

This clonotype was sampled from a man aged 25 to 40 in good health. The rearrangement links TRBV18 to TRBJ2-1; TRBD2 matches at 13 bases. The sample consisted of naive CD4+ T cells sorted from blood. As for subset: CD45RA+ positively selected. In DNA, the CDR3 is TGTGCCAGCTCCGGACTAGCGGGAGTGTCCTACAATGAGCAGTTCTTC. It codes for CASSGLAGVSYNEQFF.